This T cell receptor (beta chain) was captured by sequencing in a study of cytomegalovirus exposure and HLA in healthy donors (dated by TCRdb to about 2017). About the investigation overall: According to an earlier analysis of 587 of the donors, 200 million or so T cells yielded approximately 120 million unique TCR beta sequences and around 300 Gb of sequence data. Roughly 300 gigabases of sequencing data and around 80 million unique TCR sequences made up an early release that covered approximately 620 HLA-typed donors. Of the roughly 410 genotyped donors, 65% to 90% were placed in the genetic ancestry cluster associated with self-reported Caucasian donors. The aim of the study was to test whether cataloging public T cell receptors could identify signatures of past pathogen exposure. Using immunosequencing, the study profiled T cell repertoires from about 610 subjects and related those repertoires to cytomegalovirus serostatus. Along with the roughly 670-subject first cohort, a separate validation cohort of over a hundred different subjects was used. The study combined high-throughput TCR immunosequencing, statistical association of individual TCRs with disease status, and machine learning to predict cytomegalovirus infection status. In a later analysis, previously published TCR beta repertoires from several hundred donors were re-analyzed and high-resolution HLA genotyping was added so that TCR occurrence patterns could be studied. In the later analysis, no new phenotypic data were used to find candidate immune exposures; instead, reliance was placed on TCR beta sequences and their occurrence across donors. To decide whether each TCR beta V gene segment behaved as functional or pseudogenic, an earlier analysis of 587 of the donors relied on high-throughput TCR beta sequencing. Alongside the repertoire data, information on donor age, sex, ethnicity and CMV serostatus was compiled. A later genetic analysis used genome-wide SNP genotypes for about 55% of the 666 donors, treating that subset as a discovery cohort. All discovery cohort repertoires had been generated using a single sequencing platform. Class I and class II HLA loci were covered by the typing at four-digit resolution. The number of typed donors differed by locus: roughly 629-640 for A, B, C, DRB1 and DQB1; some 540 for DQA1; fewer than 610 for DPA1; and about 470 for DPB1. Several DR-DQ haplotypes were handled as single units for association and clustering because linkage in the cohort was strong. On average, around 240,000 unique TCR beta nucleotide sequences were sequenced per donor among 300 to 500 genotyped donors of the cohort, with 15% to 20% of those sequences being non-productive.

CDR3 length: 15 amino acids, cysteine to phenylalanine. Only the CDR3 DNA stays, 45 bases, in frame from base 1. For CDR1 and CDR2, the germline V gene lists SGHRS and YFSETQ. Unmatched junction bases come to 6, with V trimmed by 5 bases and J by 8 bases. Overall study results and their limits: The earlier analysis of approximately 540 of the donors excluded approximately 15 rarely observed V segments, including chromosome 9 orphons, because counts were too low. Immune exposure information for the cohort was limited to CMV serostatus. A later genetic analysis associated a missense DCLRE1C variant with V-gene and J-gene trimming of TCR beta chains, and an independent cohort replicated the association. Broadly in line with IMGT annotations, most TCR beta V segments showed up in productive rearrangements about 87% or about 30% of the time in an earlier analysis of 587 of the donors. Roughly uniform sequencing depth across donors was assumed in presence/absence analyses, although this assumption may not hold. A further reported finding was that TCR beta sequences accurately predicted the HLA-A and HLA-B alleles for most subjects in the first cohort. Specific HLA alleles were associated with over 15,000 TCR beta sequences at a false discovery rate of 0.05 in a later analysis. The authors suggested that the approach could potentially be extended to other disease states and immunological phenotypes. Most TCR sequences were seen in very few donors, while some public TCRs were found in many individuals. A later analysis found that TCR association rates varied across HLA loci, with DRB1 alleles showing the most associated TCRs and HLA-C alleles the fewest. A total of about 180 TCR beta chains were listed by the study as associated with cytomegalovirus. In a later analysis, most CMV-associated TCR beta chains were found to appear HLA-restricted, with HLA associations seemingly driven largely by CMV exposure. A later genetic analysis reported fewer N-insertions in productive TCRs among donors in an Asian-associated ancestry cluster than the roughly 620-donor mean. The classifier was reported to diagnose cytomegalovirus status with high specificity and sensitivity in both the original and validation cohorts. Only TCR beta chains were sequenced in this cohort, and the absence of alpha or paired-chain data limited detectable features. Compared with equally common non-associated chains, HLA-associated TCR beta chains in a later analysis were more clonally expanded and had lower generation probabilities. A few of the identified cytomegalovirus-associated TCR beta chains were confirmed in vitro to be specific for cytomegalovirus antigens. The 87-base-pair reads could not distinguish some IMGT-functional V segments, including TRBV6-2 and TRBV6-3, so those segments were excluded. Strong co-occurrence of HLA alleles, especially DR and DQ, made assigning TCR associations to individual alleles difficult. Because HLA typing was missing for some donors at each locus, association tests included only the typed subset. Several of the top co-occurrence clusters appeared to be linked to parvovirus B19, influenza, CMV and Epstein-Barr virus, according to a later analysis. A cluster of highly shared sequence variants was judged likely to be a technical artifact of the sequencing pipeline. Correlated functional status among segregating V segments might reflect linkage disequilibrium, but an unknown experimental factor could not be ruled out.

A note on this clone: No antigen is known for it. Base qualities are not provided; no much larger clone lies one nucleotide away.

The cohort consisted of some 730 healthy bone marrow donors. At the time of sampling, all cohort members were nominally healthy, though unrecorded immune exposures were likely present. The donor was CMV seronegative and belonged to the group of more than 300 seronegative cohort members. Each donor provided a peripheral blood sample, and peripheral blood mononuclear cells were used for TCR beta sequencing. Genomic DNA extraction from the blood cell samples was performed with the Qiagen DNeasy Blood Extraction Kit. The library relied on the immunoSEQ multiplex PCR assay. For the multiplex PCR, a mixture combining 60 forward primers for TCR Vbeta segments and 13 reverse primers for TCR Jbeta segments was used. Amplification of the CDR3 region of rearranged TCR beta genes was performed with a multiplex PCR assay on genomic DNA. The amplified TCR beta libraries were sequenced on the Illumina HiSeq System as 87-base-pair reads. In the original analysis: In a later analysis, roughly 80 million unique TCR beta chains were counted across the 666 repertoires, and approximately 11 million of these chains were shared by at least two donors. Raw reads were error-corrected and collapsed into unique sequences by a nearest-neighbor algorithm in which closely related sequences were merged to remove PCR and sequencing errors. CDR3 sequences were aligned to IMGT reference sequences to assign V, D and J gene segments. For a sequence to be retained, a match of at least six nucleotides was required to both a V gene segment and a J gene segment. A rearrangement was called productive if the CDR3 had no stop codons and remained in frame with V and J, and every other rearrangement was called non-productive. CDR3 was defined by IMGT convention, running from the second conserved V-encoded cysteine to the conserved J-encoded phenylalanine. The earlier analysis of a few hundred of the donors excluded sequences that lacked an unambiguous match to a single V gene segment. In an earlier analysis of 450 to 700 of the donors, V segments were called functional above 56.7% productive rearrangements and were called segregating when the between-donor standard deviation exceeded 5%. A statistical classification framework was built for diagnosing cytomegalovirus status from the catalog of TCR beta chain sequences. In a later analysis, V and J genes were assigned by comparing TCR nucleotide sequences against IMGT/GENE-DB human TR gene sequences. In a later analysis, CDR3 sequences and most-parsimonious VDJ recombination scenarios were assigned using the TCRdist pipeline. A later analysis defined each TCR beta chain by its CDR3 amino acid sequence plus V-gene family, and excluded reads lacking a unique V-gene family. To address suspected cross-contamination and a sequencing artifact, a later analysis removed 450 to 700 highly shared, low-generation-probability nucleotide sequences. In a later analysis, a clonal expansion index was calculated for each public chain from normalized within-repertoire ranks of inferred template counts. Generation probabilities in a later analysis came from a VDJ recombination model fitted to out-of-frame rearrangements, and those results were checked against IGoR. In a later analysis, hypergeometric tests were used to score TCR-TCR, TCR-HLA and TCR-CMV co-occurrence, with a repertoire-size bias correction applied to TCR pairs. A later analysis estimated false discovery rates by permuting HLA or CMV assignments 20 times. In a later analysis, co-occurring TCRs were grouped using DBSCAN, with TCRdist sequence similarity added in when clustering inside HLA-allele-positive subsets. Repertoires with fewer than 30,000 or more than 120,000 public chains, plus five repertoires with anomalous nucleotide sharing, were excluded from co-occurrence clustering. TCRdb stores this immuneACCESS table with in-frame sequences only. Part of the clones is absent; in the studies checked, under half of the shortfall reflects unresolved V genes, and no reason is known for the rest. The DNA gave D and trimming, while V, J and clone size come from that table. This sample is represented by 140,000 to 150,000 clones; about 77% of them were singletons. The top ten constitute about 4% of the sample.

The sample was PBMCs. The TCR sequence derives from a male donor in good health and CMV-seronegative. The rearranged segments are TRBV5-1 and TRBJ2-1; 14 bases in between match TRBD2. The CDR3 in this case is CASSFGTSGRDEQFF. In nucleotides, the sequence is TGCGCCAGCAGTTTTGGGACTAGCGGGAGAGATGAGCAGTTCTTC.